The rows below give T cell receptor beta chains drawn from one sample of a study of blood T cell repertoires in COVID-19. Clones were read by immunoSEQ multiplex PCR, and TCRdb kept only the in-frame ones, dropping some. The profile covers 100,000 or so clones, with 85% to 95% appearing a single time and 5% to 6% taken by the ten largest. The sequenced sample was peripheral blood. The source of these receptors is a man aged 50 to 60 with active COVID-19. Both conserved end residues are part of each CDR3. Each record gives: V gene, clone size, J gene, D gene, CDR3 DNA, CDR3 protein. D genes are given only for firm matches. Clone size is not always given. Where it is, it says once, few, many or a class for expanded clones.

TRBV6-5	.	TRBJ2-2	TRBD2	TGTGCCAGCAGTTACGGGGAGGGCGGGGAGCTGTTTTTT	CASSYGEGGELFF
TRBV6-1	.	TRBJ2-7	.	TGTGCCAGCAGTGTTTCCCCGGGAGCTGGGGTTGACGAGCAGTACTTC	CASSVSPGAGVDEQYF
TRBV4-2	.	TRBJ2-4	TRBD2	TGTGCCAGCAGCCCTCAAGCCCTGGGACTAGCGGGAGCGAGGGATCAGGCCAAAAACATTCAGTACTTC	CASSPQALGLAGARDQAKNIQYF
TRBV18	.	TRBJ1-1	.	TGTGCCAGCTCACCACAGGGAGACACTGAAGCTTTCTTT	CASSPQGDTEAFF
TRBV28	.	TRBJ2-1	.	TGTGCCAGCAAAACCCCCCAAGGCCGGAGCTCCTACAATGAGCAGTTCTTC	CASKTPQGRSSYNEQFF
TRBV28	once	TRBJ2-2	TRBD1	TGTGCCAGCAGTTCCCGTGGCGGGACAGGGAATCCCGGGGAGCTGTTTTTT	CASSSRGGTGNPGELFF
TRBV30	.	TRBJ2-1	TRBD2	TGTGCCTGGGACCCTTTAGCGGGGTTATCGAATGAGCAGTTCTTC	CAWDPLAGLSNEQFF
TRBV11-3	once	TRBJ2-1	.	TGTGCCAGCAGCTTAGTGGGAGGAGACTACAATGAGCAGTTCTTC	CASSLVGGDYNEQFF
TRBV28	.	TRBJ1-1	.	TGTGCCAGCAGTCCACCGCACAAGAACACTGAAGCTTTCTTT	CASSPPHKNTEAFF
TRBV18	.	TRBJ2-7	TRBD2	TGTGCCACCTCTCGTGGGGGGGACGAGCAGTACTTC	CATSRGGDEQYF
TRBV7-9	.	TRBJ2-7	.	TGTGCCAGCAGCCGCTTGTTACTCTACGAGCAGTACTTC	CASSRLLLYEQYF
TRBV14	.	TRBJ2-7	TRBD1	TGTGCCAGCAGCCATTTTCCCGGGACAGGGGACGGCTACGAGCAGTACTTC	CASSHFPGTGDGYEQYF
TRBV5-4	once	TRBJ2-1	TRBD2	TGTGCCAGCAGCTTGAGGGTAGCGGGAACTCGGGAGCAGTTCTTC	CASSLRVAGTREQFF
TRBV7-8	.	TRBJ1-1	.	TGTGCCAGCAGCTTTGGAACCTACGGGACTGAAGCTTTCTTT	CASSFGTYGTEAFF
TRBV11-2	.	TRBJ1-3	.	TGTGCCAGCAGCTTAGGGCAGGCCACTGGAAACACCATATATTTT	CASSLGQATGNTIYF
TRBV24-1	once	TRBJ1-5	TRBD1	TGTGCCACCAGTACAGGGGGGAATCAGCCCCAGCATTTT	CATSTGGNQPQHF
TRBV7-9	.	TRBJ1-5	.	TGTGCCAGCAGCTCTGACACAGGTAGTAGCAATCAGCCCCAGCATTTT	CASSSDTGSSNQPQHF
TRBV10-3	.	TRBJ2-6	.	TGTGCCATCAGTGAGAGCGTCCCCGGTTCTGGGGCCAACGTCCTGACTTTC	CAISESVPGSGANVLTF
TRBV7-2	.	TRBJ1-2	.	TGTGCCAGCAGCCCAGACAGCTACGCGCGTGGCTACACCTTC	CASSPDSYARGYTF
TRBV7-2	.	TRBJ1-6	.	TGTGCCAGCAGCTTAGTGCCAGCGCCTAATTCACCCCTCCACTTT	CASSLVPAPNSPLHF
TRBV2	.	TRBJ1-6	TRBD1	TGTGCCAGCAGCCGCCGGACAGGCGCAGCTAATTCACCCCTCCACTTT	CASSRRTGAANSPLHF
TRBV27	.	TRBJ2-5	TRBD1	TGTGCCAGCAGTTTGGGTGCGACAGGGGGCCGTGTGGAGACCCAGTACTTC	CASSLGATGGRVETQYF
TRBV2	once	TRBJ1-1	TRBD1	TGTGCCAGCAGCGCCGGACAGGGGGTAAGGGAAGCTTTCTTT	CASSAGQGVREAFF
TRBV27	.	TRBJ1-1	TRBD1	TGTGCCAGCAGTCCCGACAGGGTGGATACTGAAGCTTTCTTT	CASSPDRVDTEAFF
TRBV28	.	TRBJ1-1	.	TGTGCCAGCAGACCAGCTGGGGAGGTTTCTGAAGCTTTCTTT	CASRPAGEVSEAFF
TRBV6-5	.	TRBJ1-5	.	TGTGCCAGCGCCAGGCCCAATCAGCCCCAGCATTTT	CASARPNQPQHF
TRBV28	.	TRBJ1-4	.	TGTGCCAGCAGTTTAGCTGGCGGGAGGAGCCGCAATGAAAAACTGTTTTTT	CASSLAGGRSRNEKLFF
TRBV19	.	TRBJ1-3	TRBD1	TGTGCCAGTAGTGCCCAGGGGGCCGACTCTGGAAACACCATATATTTT	CASSAQGADSGNTIYF
TRBV9	once	TRBJ2-2	TRBD2	TGTGCCAGCAGCGTAGACGGGAGGGGTAACGGGGAGCTGTTTTTT	CASSVDGRGNGELFF
TRBV5-5	.	TRBJ1-6	.	TGTGCCAGCAGCTTGGGGGGCAGGGGTAATTCACCCCTCCACTTT	CASSLGGRGNSPLHF
TRBV7-9	.	TRBJ2-7	TRBD2	TGTGCCAGCAGCAAGAACTCCGGGACTAGCGGGATGGGCGAGCAGTACTTC	CASSKNSGTSGMGEQYF
TRBV5-1	.	TRBJ2-3	TRBD2	TGCGCCAGCAGCTTACGGGGGGTTAGCACAGATACGCAGTATTTT	CASSLRGVSTDTQYF
TRBV5-1	.	TRBJ2-3	TRBD1	TGCGCCAGCAGCACAGACGGGACAGGCACAGATACGCAGTATTTT	CASSTDGTGTDTQYF
TRBV28	.	TRBJ1-2	TRBD1	TGTGCCAGCGTCACGACAGGGAAAGAGGCTGGCTACACCTTC	CASVTTGKEAGYTF
TRBV28	.	TRBJ2-7	.	TGTGCCAGCAGTAGGGGAAGTACCGGGAGAGCGTACGAGCAGTACTTC	CASSRGSTGRAYEQYF
TRBV7-6	.	TRBJ2-4	.	TGTGCCAGCAGCCCGAGGGGGGGGGCAACCAAAAACATTCAGTACTTC	CASSPRGGATKNIQYF
TRBV20-1	.	TRBJ1-2	.	TGCAGTGGGGGGCCTAATCGCTACACCTTC	CSGGPNRYTF
TRBV6-2/TRBV6-3	once	TRBJ2-5	TRBD2	TGTGCCAGCAGCGGGGGGGGGTATAGCGAGACCCAGTACTTC	CASSGGGYSETQYF
TRBV12-3/TRBV12-4	.	TRBJ1-2	.	TGTGCCAGCAGTTTAGCGGGCCTGGGTGGCTACACCTTC	CASSLAGLGGYTF
TRBV6-5	.	TRBJ2-1	.	TGTGCCAGCAGTTTCCTACAGGGTAGGAATGAGCAGTTCTTC	CASSFLQGRNEQFF
TRBV24-1	.	TRBJ2-2	.	TGTGCCACCAGTGATATTAGGGGAGGTCGCACCGGGGAGCTGTTTTTT	CATSDIRGGRTGELFF
TRBV29-1	.	TRBJ2-7	.	TGCAGCGTTGAATCGGGGGGCCACGAGCAGTACTTC	CSVESGGHEQYF
TRBV28	.	TRBJ1-2	.	TGTGCCAGCAGTTCTCTGGGCAGGGAGGTTGGTGGCTACACCTTC	CASSSLGREVGGYTF
TRBV7-3	.	TRBJ2-2	.	TGTGCCAGCAGCCTGGGGCGGCCCGCGAACACCGGGGAGCTGTTTTTT	CASSLGRPANTGELFF
TRBV11-2	.	TRBJ2-7	.	TGTGCCAGCAGCTTAGCAGGGGTAACCTACGAGCAGTACTTC	CASSLAGVTYEQYF
TRBV6-6	once	TRBJ1-1	TRBD1	TGTGCCAGCAGAGGGACAGACACTGAAGCTTTCTTT	CASRGTDTEAFF
TRBV18	.	TRBJ2-7	.	TGTGCCAGCTCACGGGACTTCTTGAGCTCCTACGAGCAGTACTTC	CASSRDFLSSYEQYF
TRBV11-2	.	TRBJ2-1	TRBD1	TGTGCCAGCAGCCCCGGGACAGGGAGGAATGAGCAGTTCTTC	CASSPGTGRNEQFF
TRBV7-8	.	TRBJ1-1	TRBD1	TGTGCCAGCAGCCCCGCGGGACAGACACTTGAAGCTTTCTTT	CASSPAGQTLEAFF
TRBV30	.	TRBJ1-4	TRBD1	TGTGCCTGGAACCCGGGACAGGGGATTTATGGAACTAATGAAAAACTGTTTTTT	CAWNPGQGIYGTNEKLFF
TRBV5-6	.	TRBJ1-4	TRBD1	TGTGCCAGCAGCACGGGGACAGGGACTAATGAAAAACTGTTTTTT	CASSTGTGTNEKLFF
TRBV11-2	.	TRBJ2-7	.	TGTGCCAGCAGCTTAGACCCATCGGACACAAGGGAGCAGTACTTC	CASSLDPSDTREQYF